The 8 T cell receptor beta chains given below trace back to one sample, sequenced in a study of chemoradiotherapy in HPV16-positive cancers. This table comes from immunoSEQ multiplex PCR, and its TCRdb copy is limited to in-frame clones, with some not included. The repertoire holds some 70,000 clones, 88% seen once, with just over 4% in the top ten. The sample in question was blood, obtained from a patient who underwent chemoradiotherapy. These receptors came from a human donor with HPV-associated anogenital cancer.

The rearrangement uses TRBV7-9 and TRBJ1-6; 9 bases are shared with TRBD1. J lost 1 base, V lost 5 bases, and 12 bases had no gene match. From germline, CDR1 is SEHNR and CDR2 FQNEAQ (reference sequence). The CDR3 totals 19 residues. In DNA, the CDR3 is TGTGCCAGCAGCCCGAGCCCCGGGACAGGGAAATCCTATAATTCACCCCTCCACTTT. Translation gives CASSPSPGTGKSYNSPLHF.

The chain has TRBV2 and TRBJ2-7, with 11 nucleotides matching TRBD2. J gave up 4 bases and V 6 bases, and 2 bases lay outside the gene matches. The CDR3 contains 13 residues. Germline assignment: CDR1 SNHLY and CDR2 FYNNEI. The CDR3 sequence: CASRRTSGYEQYF. CDR3 DNA: TGTGCCAGCAGGAGGACTAGCGGGTACGAGCAGTACTTC.

This clone was counted once. The chain joins TRBV21-1 to TRBJ2-7; TRBD2 is the table's D call, not checked against the DNA. TRBV21-1 is a documented pseudogene. The CDR3 covers 14 residues. This CDR3 is CASSGTSGRYEQYF. For the CDR3, the DNA is TGTGCCAGCAGCGGGACTAGCGGGAGGTATGAGCAGTACTTC.

V gene TRBV6-1 combines with J gene TRBJ2-3; D is unresolved. Trimming took 6 bases from V and 0 from J, leaving 7 bases between them. The germline gives CDR1 MNHNS, CDR2 SASEGT. CDR3 size: 13 residues. CDR3 region: CASRTISTDTQYF. CDR3 bases: TGTGCCAGCAGAACCATTAGCACAGATACGCAGTATTTT.

A remark on this clone: Additional DNA sequences in this sample encode the identical CDR3. This chain joins TRBV6-1 and TRBJ1-2; D gene ambiguous. The ends were cut back, 4 bases at V and 2 bases at J, with 8 bases in the middle. There are 13 residues in the CDR3. The germline V gene has CDR1 MNHNS and CDR2 SASEGT. CDR3 loop: CASSVDGNYGYTF. The DNA for the CDR3 is TGTGCCAGCAGTGTGGACGGAAACTATGGCTACACCTTC.

The sample holds one count of this clone. The chain joins TRBV28 to TRBJ1-5, with D maybe TRBD1 (5 bases). Germline V lookup: CDR1 MDHEN, CDR2 SYDVKM. V lost 8 bases, J lost 9 bases, and 32 bases lay in between. The CDR3 is 18 amino acids. CDR3 DNA sequence: TGTGCCAGCGGGGTTGGGGTCAGGGAACACGACTACCCGGGGCCCCAGCATTTT. Translated: CASGVGVREHDYPGPQHF.

The count of this clone is one. The chain employs TRBV7-3 and TRBJ1-3, with D maybe TRBD1 (6 bases). Trimming left V 2 bases short and J 0 bases short, with 11 bases between. Per the germline V gene, CDR1 is SGHTA and CDR2 is FQGTGA. The CDR3 runs 16 residues. The CDR3 reads CASSLGGLSSGNTIYF. CDR3 nucleotides: TGTGCCAGCAGCTTAGGGGGCCTGAGCTCTGGAAACACCATATATTTT. Looking up the rest from reference TRBV7-3 and TRBJ1-3 gives the full variable domain: GAGVSQTPSNKVTEKGKYVELRCDPISGHTALYWYRQSLGQGPEFLIYFQGTGAADDSGLPNDRFFAVRPEGSVSTLKIQRTERGDSAVYLCASSLGGLSSGNTIYFGEGSWLTVV.

This chain uses TRBV18 with TRBJ2-7; D remains ambiguous. The CDR3 has 13 amino acids. Trimming took off 3 bases at V and 6 bases at J, with 12 bases between the two ends. CDR1 KGHSH and CDR2 LQKENI come from the germline V gene. CDR3: CASSPTQEGEQYF. Here the CDR3 DNA reads TGTGCCAGCTCACCCACCCAGGAAGGCGAGCAGTACTTC. Full variable domain (remainder filled in from reference TRBV18 and TRBJ2-7): NAGVMQNPRHLVRRRGQEARLRCSPMKGHSHVYWYRQLPEEGLKFMVYLQKENIIDESGMPKERFSAEFPKEGPSILRIQQVVRGDSAAYFCASSPTQEGEQYFGPGTRLTVT.